The rows below give T cell receptor beta chains drawn from one sample of a study of cytomegalovirus exposure and HLA in healthy donors. The method was immunoSEQ multiplex PCR; TCRdb's version includes in-frame clones alone and lacks a portion of them. The sample has fewer than 95,000 clones; roughly 79% are singletons. Sequenced sample: PBMCs. These receptors were collected from a man aged 25 to 40 in good health and CMV-seronegative. The CDR3 runs from the conserved cysteine through the conserved F or W. A D gene is named only where the DNA matches it firmly. Expanded clones get a size class; other rows say once, few or many, or leave the size out.

DNA: TGTGCCAGCAGTCGGACAGGGAGGGCCTACAATGAGCAGTTCTTC; CDR3: CASSRTGRAYNEQFF; V: TRBV6-5; D: .; size: .; J: TRBJ2-1
DNA: TGTGCCAGCAGTTGGGGCGGGGGTACCGGGGAGCTGTTTTTT; CDR3: CASSWGGGTGELFF; V: TRBV27; D: TRBD2; size: .; J: TRBJ2-2
DNA: TGTGCCAGCAGCTTAGTAAAAGAGACCCAGTACTTC; CDR3: CASSLVKETQYF; V: TRBV7-6; D: .; size: .; J: TRBJ2-5
DNA: TGTGCCAGCAGCGTAGCCGGGATGAGCGCAGATACGCAGTATTTT; CDR3: CASSVAGMSADTQYF; V: TRBV9; D: .; size: .; J: TRBJ2-3
DNA: TGTGCCAGCAGCGCCGACCGAACGAACACCGGGGAGCTGCTTTTT; CDR3: CASSADRTNTGELLF; V: TRBV9; D: .; size: .; J: TRBJ2-2
DNA: TGTGCCAGCAGCTTAAAGGCGGGGGACACAGATACGCAGTATTTT; CDR3: CASSLKAGDTDTQYF; V: TRBV7-3; D: TRBD2; size: once; J: TRBJ2-3
DNA: TGTGCCAGCAGCTTGGGCGGGGACGAGCAGTACTTC; CDR3: CASSLGGDEQYF; V: TRBV5-6; D: .; size: .; J: TRBJ2-7
DNA: TGTGCCAGCAGCGGAGTCACAGATACGCAGTATTTT; CDR3: CASSGVTDTQYF; V: TRBV7-2; D: .; size: .; J: TRBJ2-3
DNA: TGTGCCAGCAGCCTCACCCAGGGTGGCTACACCTTC; CDR3: CASSLTQGGYTF; V: TRBV7-9; D: .; size: .; J: TRBJ1-2
DNA: TGTGCCAGCAGGGGTCTAGCGGGCACCTACAATGAGCAGTTCTTC; CDR3: CASRGLAGTYNEQFF; V: TRBV5-4; D: TRBD2; size: .; J: TRBJ2-1
DNA: TGTGCCAGTAGTATCCCAGGGGAGCTTTCCTCTGGAAACACCATATATTTT; CDR3: CASSIPGELSSGNTIYF; V: TRBV19; D: .; size: .; J: TRBJ1-3
DNA: TGTGCCAGCAGCTTAGAAGCGGGGGGTCGAGAGCAGTACTTC; CDR3: CASSLEAGGREQYF; V: TRBV11-1; D: TRBD2; size: .; J: TRBJ2-7
DNA: TGTGCCAGTAGTGTCCCCGGGGGTCAGCCCCAGCATTTT; CDR3: CASSVPGGQPQHF; V: TRBV19; D: .; size: .; J: TRBJ1-5
DNA: TGTGCCAGTCGGGGGGGGACAGGGCCTAAATCACCCCTCCACTTT; CDR3: CASRGGTGPKSPLHF; V: TRBV27; D: TRBD1; size: .; J: TRBJ1-6
DNA: TGTGCCAGCAGCATCGACAGGGGTCTGAACACTGAAGCTTTCTTT; CDR3: CASSIDRGLNTEAFF; V: TRBV9; D: TRBD1; size: once; J: TRBJ1-1
DNA: TGTGCCAGCAGTTACTCCAAGGACAGGGGGCCTCGTGGCTACACCTTC; CDR3: CASSYSKDRGPRGYTF; V: TRBV6-5; D: TRBD1; size: .; J: TRBJ1-2
DNA: TGTGCCAGCAGCCCAGCGCTCTGGAGCAATCAGCCCCAGCATTTT; CDR3: CASSPALWSNQPQHF; V: TRBV5-5; D: .; size: few; J: TRBJ1-5
DNA: TGTGCCAGCAGACCGGGACTAGCGTCAGATACGCAGTATTTT; CDR3: CASRPGLASDTQYF; V: TRBV6-5; D: TRBD2; size: .; J: TRBJ2-3
DNA: TGCGCCAGCAGCTTGGGACTAGCGGGGGTGGATACGCAGTATTTT; CDR3: CASSLGLAGVDTQYF; V: TRBV5-1; D: TRBD2; size: once; J: TRBJ2-3
DNA: TGTGCCAGCAGTTACTCCGCTGAAGCTTTCTTT; CDR3: CASSYSAEAFF; V: TRBV6-6; D: .; size: few; J: TRBJ1-1
DNA: TGTGCCAGCAGCTTAAGACAGGACGGAGAAGCTTTCTTT; CDR3: CASSLRQDGEAFF; V: TRBV7-3; D: .; size: .; J: TRBJ1-1
DNA: TGCGCCAGCAGCCAAGATCCCTATAAGTCGGGAGGTGATGATGAGCAGTTCTTC; CDR3: CASSQDPYKSGGDDEQFF; V: TRBV4-1; D: TRBD2; size: few; J: TRBJ2-1
DNA: TGTGCCGGCAGCGTAGGAGGGCAGGGGGCGTACGAGCAGTACTTC; CDR3: CAGSVGGQGAYEQYF; V: TRBV9; D: TRBD1; size: .; J: TRBJ2-7
DNA: TGTGCCAGTAGTTTGACAGTGAACACTGAAGCTTTCTTT; CDR3: CASSLTVNTEAFF; V: TRBV19; D: .; size: .; J: TRBJ1-1
DNA: TGTGCCAGCAGCGTAGCTGACAATGAGCAGTTCTTC; CDR3: CASSVADNEQFF; V: TRBV9; D: .; size: .; J: TRBJ2-1
DNA: TGTGCCAGCAGCTTCGGGACAGGGTTCAATCAGCCCCAGCATTTT; CDR3: CASSFGTGFNQPQHF; V: TRBV5-6; D: TRBD1; size: .; J: TRBJ1-5
DNA: TGTGCCACCAGCAGAGAACGGGGACTACGAGAGACCCAGTACTTC; CDR3: CATSRERGLRETQYF; V: TRBV15; D: TRBD2; size: .; J: TRBJ2-5
DNA: TGTGCCAGCAGGACAGGGTTAAGCAATCAGCCCCAGCATTTT; CDR3: CASRTGLSNQPQHF; V: TRBV2; D: TRBD1; size: many; J: TRBJ1-5
DNA: TGCGCCAGCAGCCGGACAGGATCGAACACCGGGGAGCTGTTTTTT; CDR3: CASSRTGSNTGELFF; V: TRBV5-1; D: TRBD1; size: .; J: TRBJ2-2
DNA: TGTGCCAGCAGTTTATCCCATGACTATGGCTACACCTTC; CDR3: CASSLSHDYGYTF; V: TRBV27; D: .; size: once; J: TRBJ1-2
DNA: TGTGCCAGCAGCTCCGAGATCGCCCAGTACTTC; CDR3: CASSSEIAQYF; V: TRBV11-1; D: .; size: once; J: TRBJ2-5
DNA: TGCGCCAGCAGCTTGTCCGCGGCGGCATTCGGCTATGGCTACACCTTC; CDR3: CASSLSAAAFGYGYTF; V: TRBV5-1; D: .; size: .; J: TRBJ1-2
DNA: TGTGCCAGCAGCCCACGACAGGGGGGCTCCTACAATGAGCAGTTCTTC; CDR3: CASSPRQGGSYNEQFF; V: TRBV7-8; D: TRBD1; size: .; J: TRBJ2-1
DNA: TGTGCCAGCAGCATAGCCCCTCCGGGACAGAAACACTATGGCTACACCTTC; CDR3: CASSIAPPGQKHYGYTF; V: TRBV5-5; D: TRBD1; size: .; J: TRBJ1-2
DNA: TGTGCCAGCAGCTTCGGGGGTGGTTTCTTCTACACCTTC; CDR3: CASSFGGGFFYTF; V: TRBV7-9; D: .; size: .; J: TRBJ1-2
DNA: TGCGCCAGCAGCCAAGGCTGGACAGGGTACCACGAGCAGTACTTC; CDR3: CASSQGWTGYHEQYF; V: TRBV4-3; D: TRBD1; size: few; J: TRBJ2-7
DNA: TGTGCCAGCAGCCAAGATACGGACAGGGGTTATAATTCACCCCTCCACTTT; CDR3: CASSQDTDRGYNSPLHF; V: TRBV4-2; D: TRBD1; size: .; J: TRBJ1-6
DNA: TGTGCCTTAGGGGACAGGGTATATGGCTACACCTTC; CDR3: CALGDRVYGYTF; V: TRBV7-9; D: TRBD1; size: few; J: TRBJ1-2
DNA: TGCGCCAGCAACAGGGGGTATGAGAACACTGAAGCTTTCTTT; CDR3: CASNRGYENTEAFF; V: TRBV5-1; D: TRBD1; size: .; J: TRBJ1-1
DNA: TGCGCCAGCAGCTTACAGGGCTGGAACACTGAAGCTTTCTTT; CDR3: CASSLQGWNTEAFF; V: TRBV5-1; D: .; size: .; J: TRBJ1-1
DNA: TGTGCCAGCAGCCCCGGGACTTCTCCCCACTACAATGAGCAGTTCTTC; CDR3: CASSPGTSPHYNEQFF; V: TRBV7-6; D: .; size: .; J: TRBJ2-1
DNA: TGTGCCAGCAGTCGCGCCTTTGCTGGTTACACTGAAGCTTTCTTT; CDR3: CASSRAFAGYTEAFF; V: TRBV6-1; D: .; size: few; J: TRBJ1-1
DNA: TGTGCCAGCAGTTACCGGGACAGGGGGCACGAGCAGTACTTC; CDR3: CASSYRDRGHEQYF; V: TRBV27; D: TRBD1; size: .; J: TRBJ2-7
DNA: TGCGCCAGCAGCCAAGTAGGTCTGGGGCGACAGGGGGCAACTGAAGCTTTCTTT; CDR3: CASSQVGLGRQGATEAFF; V: TRBV4-3; D: TRBD1; size: .; J: TRBJ1-1